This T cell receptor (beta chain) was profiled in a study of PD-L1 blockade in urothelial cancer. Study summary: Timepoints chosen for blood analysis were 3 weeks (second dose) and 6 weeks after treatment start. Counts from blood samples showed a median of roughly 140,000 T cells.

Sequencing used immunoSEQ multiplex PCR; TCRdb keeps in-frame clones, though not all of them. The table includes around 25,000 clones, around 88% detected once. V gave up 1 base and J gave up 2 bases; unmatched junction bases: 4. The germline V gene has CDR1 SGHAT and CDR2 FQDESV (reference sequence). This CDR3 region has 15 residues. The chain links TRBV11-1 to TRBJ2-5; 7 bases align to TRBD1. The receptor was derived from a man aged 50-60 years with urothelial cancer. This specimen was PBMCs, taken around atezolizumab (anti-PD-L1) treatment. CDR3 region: CASSLGTGLQETQYF. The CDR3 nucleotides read TGTGCCAGCAGCTTAGGGACAGGTCTTCAAGAGACCCAGTACTTC.